The clone carrying this T cell receptor beta chain appeared once. The antigen is undetermined. Selected positively for CCR7 and CD45RO-negative, naive CD8 cells excluded terminally differentiated effector memory CD45RA+ cells. V lost 1 base and J lost 6, with 4 bases in between. The length of the CDR3 is 12 residues. CDR1 is SEHNR, CDR2 FQNEAQ, per germline (reference sequence). This specimen belongs to a study of shared clonotypes between healthy human individuals. Study results and limitations: Rarefaction showed that sequencing of sorted subsets was incomplete (despite large depth). Generation probability values for non-shared clonotypes were lower than those for clonotypes shared by all four donors. Naive CD4 clonotypes were shared across a handful of donors at 4.5% to 6.5%. Estimated richness values were generally larger in naive subsets than in memory subsets.

Generated by immunoSEQ multiplex PCR, the TCRdb table keeps only in-frame clones and is missing some. The table shows some 740,000 clones, with 90% to 95% occurring only once. The source material was naive CD8+ T cells sorted from blood. The V gene is TRBV7-9, the J gene TRBJ2-1; D gene ambiguous. The receptor was isolated from a man under 40 in good health. CDR3 residues: CASSLEFNEQFF. The CDR3 region has the DNA TGTGCCAGCAGCTTAGAGTTCAATGAGCAGTTCTTC.